This TCR beta chain was observed in a study of cytomegalovirus exposure and HLA in healthy donors. General study findings and limits: Available immune exposure information covered CMV serostatus only.

As concerns this clone: The antigen remains undetermined.

The V gene's germline CDR1 is SGHTA and CDR2 FQGNSA. The CDR3 consists of 13 residues. V shed 1 base and J shed 3 bases, with 7 bases lying between them. The PCR used 60 Vbeta and 13 Jbeta primers. The assay was immunoSEQ multiplex PCR, and TCRdb's table has in-frame clones only and misses some. The sample holds about 140,000 clones; about 80% are singletons and the top ten take around 1.9%. Sample: PBMCs. This sequence was found in a woman in her 40s in good health and CMV-seronegative. The chain combines TRBV7-2 with TRBJ2-7, with unresolved D. The CDR3 is CASSLGAGYEQYF. DNA of the CDR3: TGTGCCAGCAGCTTAGGGGCAGGCTACGAGCAGTACTTC.